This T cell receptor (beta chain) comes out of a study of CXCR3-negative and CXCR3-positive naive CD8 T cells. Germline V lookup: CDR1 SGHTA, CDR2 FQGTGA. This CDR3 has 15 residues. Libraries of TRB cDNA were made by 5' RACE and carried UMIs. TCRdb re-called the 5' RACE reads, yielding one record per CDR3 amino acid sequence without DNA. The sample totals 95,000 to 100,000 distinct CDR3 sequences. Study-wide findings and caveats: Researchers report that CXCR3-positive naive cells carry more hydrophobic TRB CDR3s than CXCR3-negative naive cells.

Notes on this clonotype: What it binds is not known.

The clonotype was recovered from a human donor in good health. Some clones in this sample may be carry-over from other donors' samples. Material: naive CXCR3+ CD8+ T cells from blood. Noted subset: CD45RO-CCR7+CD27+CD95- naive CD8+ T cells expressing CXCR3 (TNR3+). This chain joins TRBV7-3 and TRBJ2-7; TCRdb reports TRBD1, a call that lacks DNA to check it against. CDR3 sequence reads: CVSSLDEGAAYEQYF. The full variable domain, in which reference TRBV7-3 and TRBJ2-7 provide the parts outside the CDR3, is GAGVSQTPSNKVTEKGKYVELRCDPISGHTALYWYRQSLGQGPEFLIYFQGTGAADDSGLPNDRFFAVRPEGSVSTLKIQRTERGDSAVYLCVSSLDEGAAYEQYFGPGTRLTVT.